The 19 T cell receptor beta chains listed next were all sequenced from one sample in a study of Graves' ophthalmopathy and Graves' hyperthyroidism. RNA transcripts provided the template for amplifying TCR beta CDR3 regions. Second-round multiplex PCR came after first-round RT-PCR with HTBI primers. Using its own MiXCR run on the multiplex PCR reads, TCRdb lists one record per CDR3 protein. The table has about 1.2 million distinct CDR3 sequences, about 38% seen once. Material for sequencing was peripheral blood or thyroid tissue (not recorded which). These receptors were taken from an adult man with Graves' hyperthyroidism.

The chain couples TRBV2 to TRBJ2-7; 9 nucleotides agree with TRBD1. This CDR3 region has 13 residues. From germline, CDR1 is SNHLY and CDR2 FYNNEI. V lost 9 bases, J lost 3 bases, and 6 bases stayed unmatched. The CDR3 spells CARGGTGNYEQYF. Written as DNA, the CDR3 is TGTGCCAGAGGGGGGACAGGGAACTACGAGCAGTACTTC.

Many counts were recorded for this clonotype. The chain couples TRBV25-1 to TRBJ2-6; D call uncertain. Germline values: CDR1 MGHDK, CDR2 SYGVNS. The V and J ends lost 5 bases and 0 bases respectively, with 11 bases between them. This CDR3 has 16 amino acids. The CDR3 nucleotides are TGTGCCAGCAGTCCCCCCACAGACTCTGGGGCCAACGTCCTGACTTTC. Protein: CASSPPTDSGANVLTF.

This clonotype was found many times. The chain's CDR3 is CASSPRPGVGQPQHF. CDR3 nucleotides: TGTGCCAGCAGTCCCAGACCGGGAGTGGGGCAGCCCCAGCATTTT. V gene TRBV12-3 or TRBV12-4 combines with J gene TRBJ1-5; no firm D call. Trimming stripped 5 bases from V and 7 bases from J, with 18 bases between. The CDR3 runs to 15 residues.

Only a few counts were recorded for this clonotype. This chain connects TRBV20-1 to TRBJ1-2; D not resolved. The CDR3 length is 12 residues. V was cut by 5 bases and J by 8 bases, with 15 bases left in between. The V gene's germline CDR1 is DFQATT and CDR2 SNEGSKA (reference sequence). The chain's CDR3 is CSAHPSARGYTF. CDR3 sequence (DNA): TGCAGTGCTCATCCTTCGGCCCGCGGCTACACCTTC.

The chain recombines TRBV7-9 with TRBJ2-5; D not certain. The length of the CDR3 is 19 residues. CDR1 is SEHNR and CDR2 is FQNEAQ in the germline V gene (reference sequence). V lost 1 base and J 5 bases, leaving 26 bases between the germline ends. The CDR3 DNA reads TGTGCCAGCAGCTTAGATCGCGGAATGCCAAGCGTCGTCCAGGAGACCCAGTACTTC. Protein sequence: CASSLDRGMPSVVQETQYF.

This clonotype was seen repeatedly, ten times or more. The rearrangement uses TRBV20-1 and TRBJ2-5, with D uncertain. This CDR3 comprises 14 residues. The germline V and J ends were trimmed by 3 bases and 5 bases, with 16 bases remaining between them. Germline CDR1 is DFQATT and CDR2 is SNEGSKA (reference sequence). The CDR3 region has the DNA TGCAGTGCTAGCCCCCTTTCGTGGGGTGAGACCCAGTACTTC. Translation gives CSASPLSWGETQYF.

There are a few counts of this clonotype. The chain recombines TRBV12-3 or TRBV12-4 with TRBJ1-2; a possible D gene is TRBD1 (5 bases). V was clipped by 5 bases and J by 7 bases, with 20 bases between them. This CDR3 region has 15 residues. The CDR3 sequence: CASSPLGGGRGGYTF. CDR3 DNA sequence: TGTGCCAGCAGTCCGCTGGGGGGAGGTAGGGGTGGCTACACCTTC.

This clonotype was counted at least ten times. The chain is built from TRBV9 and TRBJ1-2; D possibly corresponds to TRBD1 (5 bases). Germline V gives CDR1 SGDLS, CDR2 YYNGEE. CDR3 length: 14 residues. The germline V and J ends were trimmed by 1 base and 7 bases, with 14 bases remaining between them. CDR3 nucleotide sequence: TGTGCCAGCAGCGTAACTTCGGGGACCTTTGGCTACACCTTC. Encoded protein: CASSVTSGTFGYTF.

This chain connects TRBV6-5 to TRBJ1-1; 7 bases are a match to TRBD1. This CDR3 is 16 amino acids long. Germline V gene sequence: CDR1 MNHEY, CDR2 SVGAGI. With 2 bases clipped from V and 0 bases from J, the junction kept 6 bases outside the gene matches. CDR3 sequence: CASSYRQGGMNTEAFF. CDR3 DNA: TGTGCCAGCAGTTACCGACAGGGCGGGATGAACACTGAAGCTTTCTTT.

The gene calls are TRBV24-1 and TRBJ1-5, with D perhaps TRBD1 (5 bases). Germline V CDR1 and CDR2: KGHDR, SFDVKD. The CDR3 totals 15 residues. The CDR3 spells CATVMGPGPNQPQHF. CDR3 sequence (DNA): TGTGCTACCGTCATGGGGCCAGGGCCCAATCAGCCCCAGCATTTT.

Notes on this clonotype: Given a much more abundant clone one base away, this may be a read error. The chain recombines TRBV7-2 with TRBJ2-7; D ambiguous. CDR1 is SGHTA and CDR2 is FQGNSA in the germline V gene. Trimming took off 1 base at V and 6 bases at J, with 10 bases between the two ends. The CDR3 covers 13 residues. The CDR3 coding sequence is TGTGCCAGCAGCTTAGACGGATCTCGCGAGCAGTACTTC. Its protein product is CASSLDGSREQYF.

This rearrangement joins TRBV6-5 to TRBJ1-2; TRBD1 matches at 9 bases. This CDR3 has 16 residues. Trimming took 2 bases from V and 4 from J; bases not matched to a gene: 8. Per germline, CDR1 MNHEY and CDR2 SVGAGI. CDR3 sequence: CASSYRGTGTGYGYTF. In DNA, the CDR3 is TGTGCCAGCAGTTACAGAGGGACAGGGACGGGCTATGGCTACACCTTC.

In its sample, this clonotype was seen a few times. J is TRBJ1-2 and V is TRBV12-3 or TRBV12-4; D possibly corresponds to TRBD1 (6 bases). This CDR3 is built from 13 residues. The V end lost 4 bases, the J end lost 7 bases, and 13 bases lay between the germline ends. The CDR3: CASSSPRGPGYTF. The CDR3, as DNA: TGTGCCAGCAGTTCCCCTCGGGGGCCTGGCTACACCTTC.

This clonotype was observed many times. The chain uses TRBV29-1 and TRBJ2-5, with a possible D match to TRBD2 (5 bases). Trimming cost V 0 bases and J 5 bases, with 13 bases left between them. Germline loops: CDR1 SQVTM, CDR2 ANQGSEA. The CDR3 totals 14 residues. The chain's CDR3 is CSVEDGRGLETQYF. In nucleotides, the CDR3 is TGCAGCGTTGAAGATGGTAGAGGGCTGGAGACCCAGTACTTC.

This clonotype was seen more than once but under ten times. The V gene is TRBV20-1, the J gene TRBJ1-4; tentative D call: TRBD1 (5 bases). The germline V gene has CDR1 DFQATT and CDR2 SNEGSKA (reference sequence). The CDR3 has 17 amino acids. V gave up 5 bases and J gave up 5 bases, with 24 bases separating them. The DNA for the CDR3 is TGCAGTGCTCTAGAAGAGCGAGGCAGGGCCAACAATGAAAAACTGTTTTTT. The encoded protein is CSALEERGRANNEKLFF.

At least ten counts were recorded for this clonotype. The CDR3 bases are TGCGCCAGCAGTGAGGGCAGGGACTCGACCTACGGGAATTCACCCCTCCACTTT. Its translation: CASSEGRDSTYGNSPLHF. The rearrangement links TRBV10-2 to TRBJ1-6, with a weak D call TRBD1 (5 bases). Trimming cost V 2 bases and J 7 bases, with 21 bases left between them. CDR1 and CDR2 from the germline V gene are WSHSY and SAAADI. CDR3 length: 18 residues.

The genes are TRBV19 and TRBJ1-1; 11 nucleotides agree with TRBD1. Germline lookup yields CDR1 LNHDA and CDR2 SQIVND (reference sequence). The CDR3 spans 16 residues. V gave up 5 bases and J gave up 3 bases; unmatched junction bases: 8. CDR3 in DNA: TGTGCCAGTAGTGGCGGACAGGGGGCGCGGGACACTGAAGCTTTCTTT. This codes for CASSGGQGARDTEAFF.

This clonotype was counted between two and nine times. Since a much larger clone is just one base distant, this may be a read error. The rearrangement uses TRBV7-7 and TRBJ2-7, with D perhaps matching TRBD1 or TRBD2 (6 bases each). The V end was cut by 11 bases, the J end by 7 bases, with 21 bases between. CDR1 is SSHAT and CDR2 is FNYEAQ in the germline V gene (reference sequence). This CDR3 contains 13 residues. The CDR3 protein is CARGDTDRVEQYF. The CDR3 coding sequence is TGTGCCCGCGGGGACACGGATCGCGTGGAGCAGTACTTC.

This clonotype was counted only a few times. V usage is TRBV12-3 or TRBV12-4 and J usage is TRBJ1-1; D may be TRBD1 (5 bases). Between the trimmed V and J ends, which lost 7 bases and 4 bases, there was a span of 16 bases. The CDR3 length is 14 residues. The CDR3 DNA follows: TGTGCCAGCATCGAGACCGGGGGGGGCACTGAAGCTTTCTTT. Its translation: CASIETGGGTEAFF.